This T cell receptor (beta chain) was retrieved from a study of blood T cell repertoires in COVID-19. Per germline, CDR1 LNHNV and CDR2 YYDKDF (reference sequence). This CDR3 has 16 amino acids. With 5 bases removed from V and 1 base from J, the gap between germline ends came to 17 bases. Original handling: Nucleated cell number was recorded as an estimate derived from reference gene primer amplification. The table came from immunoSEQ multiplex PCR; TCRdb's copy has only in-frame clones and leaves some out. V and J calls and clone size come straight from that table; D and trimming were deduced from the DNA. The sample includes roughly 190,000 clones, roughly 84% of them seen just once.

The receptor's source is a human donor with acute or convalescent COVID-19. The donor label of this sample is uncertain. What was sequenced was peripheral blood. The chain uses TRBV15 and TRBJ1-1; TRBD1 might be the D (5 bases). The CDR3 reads CATSSLTGLRNTEAFF. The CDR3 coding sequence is TGTGCCACCAGCTCTCTAACGGGACTCCGGAACACTGAAGCTTTCTTT.